The rows below give T cell receptor beta chains drawn from one sample of a study of post-analysis software for immune sequencing data. MiXCR was run by TCRdb on the PCR reads, yielding one entry per CDR3 protein. The sample contains fewer than 850,000 distinct CDR3 sequences, roughly 50% of which appear only once. Input material: blood. These receptors all come from a girl aged 5-17 years with multiple sclerosis. CDR3s include the opening cysteine and the closing phenylalanine or tryptophan. D genes are given only for firm matches. Clone size is given for some rows only: seen once, a few or many times, or a class if the clone is expanded.

D gene	V gene	J gene	clone size	CDR3 DNA	CDR3 protein
TRBD1	TRBV20-1	TRBJ2-7	.	TGCAGTGCTAGAGATCGTGGACAGGGGCCGGAGTACTTC	CSARDRGQGPEYF
.	TRBV7-2	TRBJ2-1	.	TGTGCCAGCACCAATTACCCCGTAGGGGAGCAGTTCTTC	CASTNYPVGEQFF
.	TRBV18	TRBJ2-6	.	TGTGCCAGCTCACCCAGGGCCCTCCTCTCTGGGGCCAACGTCCTGACTTTC	CASSPRALLSGANVLTF
TRBD2	TRBV7-8	TRBJ2-3	.	TGTGCCAGCAGCCCAGGGACTAGCGGGAAGGGTACGCAGTATTTT	CASSPGTSGKGTQYF
TRBD1	TRBV6-2/TRBV6-3	TRBJ1-2	.	TGTGCCAGCAGATCACCGGGACAGGGGATGGACTACGGCTACACCTTC	CASRSPGQGMDYGYTF
TRBD2	TRBV9	TRBJ2-3	.	TGTGCCAGCAGCGCGGTAGGAAGCAGCGGGACGGCAGATACGCAGTATTTT	CASSAVGSSGTADTQYF
.	TRBV13	TRBJ2-3	.	TGTGCCAGCAGCCCACGTTCCCAGGGAGATACGCAGTATTTT	CASSPRSQGDTQYF
TRBD2	TRBV20-1	TRBJ2-1	.	TGCAGTGCTAGAGTAGGGACTAGCAATGAGCAGTTCTTC	CSARVGTSNEQFF
.	TRBV6-1	TRBJ2-5	few	TGTGCCAGCAGTGATGACCGCGTGGGACCGGGTCGGGAGACCCAGTACTTC	CASSDDRVGPGRETQYF
.	TRBV21-1	TRBJ2-3	.	TGTGCCGACCTACCTTCTACGGATACGCAGTATTTT	CADLPSTDTQYF
.	TRBV10-3	TRBJ1-2	.	TGTGCCATCAGCCCGCAGGGTACGGATGGCTACACCTTC	CAISPQGTDGYTF
.	TRBV6-4	TRBJ2-3	.	TGTGCCAGCAGTCAGACCGCAGGAGATACGCAGTATTTT	CASSQTAGDTQYF
.	TRBV29-1	TRBJ2-7	few	TGCAGCGTTAACGGGGGACAGTTCTACGAGCAGTACTTC	CSVNGGQFYEQYF
.	TRBV7-8	TRBJ1-5	.	TGTGCCAGCAGCAGGATGTGGCCGAGACGTCATCTTAGATTGGCGGGTCAGCCCCAGCATTTT	CASSRMWPRRHLRLAGQPQHF
.	TRBV10-1	TRBJ2-2	.	TGCGCCAGCAGTGAGGCAAATTCGGGTACCCACACCGGGGAGCTGTTTTTT	CASSEANSGTHTGELFF
.	TRBV12-3/TRBV12-4	TRBJ2-5	.	TGTGCCAGCAGTTATAGCGGAGATGAGACCCAGTACTTC	CASSYSGDETQYF
.	TRBV4-1	TRBJ2-7	.	TGCGCCAGCAGCCAAGATGTAGGGGCCGAGCAGTACTTC	CASSQDVGAEQYF
.	TRBV2	TRBJ2-7	few	TGTGCCAGCAGTGACATTCTCGAGCAGTACTTC	CASSDILEQYF
TRBD1	TRBV29-1	TRBJ2-5	.	TGCAGCGTTGGGACAGGGGAGGGAGAGACCCAGTACTTC	CSVGTGEGETQYF
.	TRBV3-1	TRBJ1-6	once	TGTGCCAGCAGCCAGGGAAGGGGCTCCTATAATTCACCCCTCCACTTT	CASSQGRGSYNSPLHF
TRBD2	TRBV6-6	TRBJ2-7	.	TGTGCCAGCAGATCCCGCTGGCGGGAGGGCCTAAGTAACGAGCAGTACTTC	CASRSRWREGLSNEQYF